The 3 T cell receptor beta chains listed next were all sequenced from one sample in a study of blood T cell repertoires in COVID-19. Clones were sequenced by immunoSEQ multiplex PCR, and TCRdb holds only the in-frame ones, with some missing. The sample records about 170,000 clones, 83% being singletons. Sample: peripheral blood. Receptors originate from a woman older than 75 with acute or convalescent COVID-19.

V and J are TRBV6-1 and TRBJ1-1; D gene unclear. Germline-derived CDR1 and CDR2 are MNHNS and SASEGT. V lost 3 bases, J lost 6 bases, and 8 bases lay in between. This CDR3 is built from 12 residues. The CDR3 DNA reads TGTGCCAGCAGTGATGGCCAACCTGAAGCTTTCTTT. Translating it yields CASSDGQPEAFF.

The J gene is TRBJ1-5, the V gene TRBV28; possible D gene TRBD1, 5 bases. With 8 bases removed from V and 3 bases from J, the gap between germline ends came to 20 bases. Germline V gene sequence: CDR1 MDHEN, CDR2 SYDVKM. The CDR3 contains 16 residues. CDR3 loop: CASGRLGGAVNQPQHF. The DNA for the CDR3 is TGTGCCAGCGGTAGACTCGGGGGAGCTGTCAATCAGCCCCAGCATTTT.

The chain uses TRBV27 and TRBJ2-1; 9 nucleotides agree with TRBD1. The CDR3 extends over 15 amino acids. V dropped 3 bases and J dropped 4; count of bases not matched to a gene: 4. Germline V CDR1 and CDR2: MNHEY, SMNVEV (reference sequence). The chain's CDR3 is CASSFMGQGYNEQFF. Written as DNA, the CDR3 is TGTGCCAGCAGTTTCATGGGACAGGGTTACAATGAGCAGTTCTTC.